The 22 T cell receptor beta chains below were found in one sample sequenced in a study of cytomegalovirus exposure and HLA in healthy donors. Primers: 60 Vbeta forward and 13 Jbeta reverse. Sequencing used immunoSEQ multiplex PCR; TCRdb keeps in-frame clones, though not all of them. The sample consists of over 130,000 clones, around three fifths of them appearing once. Sequencing used PBMCs. These receptors all come from a male donor in good health and CMV-seronegative.

About this clone itself: The identical CDR3 is also encoded by other nucleotide sequences in the sample. The chain is built from TRBV19 and TRBJ1-1; perhaps TRBD1 as D (6 bases). CDR3 length equals 13 residues. V gave up 8 bases and J gave up 0 bases, with 10 bases separating them. The germline CDR1 and CDR2 sequences are LNHDA and SQIVND (reference sequence). The DNA for the CDR3 is TGTGCCAGTGGTCAGGGGATGAACACTGAAGCTTTCTTT. Translation: CASGQGMNTEAFF.

With regard to this clone: One end of the junction fails to match germline, which may point to a read error. The chain employs TRBV7-9 and TRBJ2-7, with TRBD1 matching over 12 bases. The germline CDR1 and CDR2 sequences are SEHNR and FQNEAQ (reference sequence). CDR3 length: 15 amino acids. CDR3 coding DNA: TGTTCCAGCAGCGCCGGGACAGGGGGCCACTACGAGCAGTACTTC. This codes for CSSSAGTGGHYEQYF.

The rearrangement links TRBV7-7 to TRBJ2-5, with D possibly matching TRBD1 (6 bases). V lost 5 bases, J lost 2 bases, and 9 bases lay in between. The germline gives CDR1 SSHAT, CDR2 FNYEAQ (reference sequence). The CDR3 is made up of 13 amino acids. CDR3 region: CASSRGQQETQYF. The CDR3 DNA follows: TGTGCCAGCAGCCGAGGACAGCAAGAGACCCAGTACTTC.

The V gene is TRBV5-1, the J gene TRBJ1-2, with a tentative D call TRBD1 (6 bases). This CDR3 comprises 21 residues. Germline V CDR1 and CDR2: SGHRS, YFSETQ. Trimming shortened V by 1 base and J by 2 bases, and 30 bases separated the two germline ends. This CDR3 reads CASSLLERGGIPGLFNYGYTF. The CDR3 nucleotides are TGCGCCAGCAGCTTGTTGGAAAGGGGGGGGATACCCGGACTCTTCAACTATGGCTACACCTTC.

This clone was detected a few times. CDR3 region: CSVETSGGGEQFF. In nucleotides, the CDR3 is TGCAGCGTTGAAACTAGCGGGGGGGGTGAGCAGTTCTTC. J is TRBJ2-1 and V is TRBV29-1; 13 positions agree with TRBD2. CDR1 is SQVTM and CDR2 is ANQGSEA in the germline V gene. The CDR3 spans 13 residues. V shed 2 bases, J shed 9 bases, and the junction held 1 base outside the gene matches.

The rearrangement links TRBV6-1 to TRBJ2-5, with a possible D match to TRBD1 (5 bases). V gave up 2 bases and J gave up 1 base, with 8 bases separating them. The germline CDR1 and CDR2 sequences are MNHNS and SASEGT. The CDR3 is 14 residues long. CDR3 in amino acids: CASSEQGTQETQYF. The CDR3, as DNA: TGTGCCAGCAGTGAACAGGGCACCCAAGAGACCCAGTACTTC.

The V call is TRBV7-3, the J call TRBJ1-6; no clear D. Germline CDR1 is SGHTA and CDR2 is FQGTGA. The CDR3 totals 13 residues. The V end was cut by 3 bases, the J end by 7 bases, with 7 bases between. The CDR3 bases are TGTGCCAGCAGCTTCGACGGGAATTCACCCCTCCACTTT. Translated, it gives CASSFDGNSPLHF.

Only a few counts were recorded for this clone. The chain joins TRBV18 to TRBJ2-5, with a possible D match to TRBD1 (6 bases). There are 14 residues in the CDR3. The V end was cut by 4 bases, the J end by 1 base, with 10 bases between. In germline, CDR1 is KGHSH, CDR2 LQKENI. The CDR3 DNA is TGTGCCAGCTCACACCGGGACACCCAAGAGACCCAGTACTTC. It codes for CASSHRDTQETQYF. The whole variable domain, remainder taken from reference TRBV18 and TRBJ2-5, is NAGVMQNPRHLVRRRGQEARLRCSPMKGHSHVYWYRQLPEEGLKFMVYLQKENIIDESGMPKERFSAEFPKEGPSILRIQQVVRGDSAAYFCASSHRDTQETQYFGPGTRLLVL.

The V and J genes are TRBV18 and TRBJ2-3; TRBD2 matches at 13 bases. The CDR3 is made up of 16 amino acids. V trimming: 4 bases; J trimming: 1 base; junction bases outside the gene matches: 2. Germline CDR1 is KGHSH and CDR2 is LQKENI. The CDR3 spells CASSQTSGGRTDTQYF. CDR3 in DNA: TGTGCCAGCTCACAGACTAGCGGGGGGCGCACAGATACGCAGTATTTT.

The chain combines TRBV15 with TRBJ2-7; 7 positions match TRBD1. This CDR3 comprises 13 residues. Germline values: CDR1 LNHNV, CDR2 YYDKDF (reference sequence). The ends lost 5 bases at V and 1 base at J; junction bases unmatched: 2. CDR3 in amino acids: CATSGTVSYEQYF. Here the CDR3 DNA reads TGTGCCACCAGCGGGACAGTATCCTACGAGCAGTACTTC.

This chain links TRBV2 with TRBJ1-1; D is perhaps TRBD1 (6 bases). This CDR3 has 11 amino acids. The germline CDR1 and CDR2 sequences are SNHLY and FYNNEI. Trimming cost V 8 bases and J 8 bases, with 12 bases left between them. The CDR3, as DNA: TGTGCCAGCCGCAGAGACAGGGAAGCTTTCTTT. It codes for CASRRDREAFF. Complete variable domain (other parts from reference TRBV2 and TRBJ1-1): EPEVTQTPSHQVTQMGQEVILRCVPISNHLYFYWYRQILGQKVEFLVSFYNNEISEKSEIFDDQFSVERPDGSNFTLKIRSTKLEDSAMYFCASRRDREAFFGQGTRLTVV.

The chain uses TRBV28 and TRBJ1-2; a possible D gene is TRBD1 (5 bases). Germline assignment: CDR1 MDHEN and CDR2 SYDVKM. V was shortened by 3 bases and J by 2 bases, with 13 bases between the two germline ends. This CDR3 has 15 residues. CDR3 in amino acids: CASSFGGTLNYGYTF. CDR3 in DNA: TGTGCCAGCAGTTTTGGGGGGACGCTCAACTATGGCTACACCTTC.

The chain uses TRBV27 and TRBJ1-2, with a tentative D call TRBD1 (6 bases). Germline assignment: CDR1 MNHEY and CDR2 SMNVEV (reference sequence). Between the trimmed V and J ends, which lost 2 bases and 4 bases, there was a span of 14 bases. The CDR3 length is 15 residues. Here the CDR3 DNA reads TGTGCCAGCAGTTTAGTGGGGGCTGGAGCCTATGGCTACACCTTC. This gives the protein CASSLVGAGAYGYTF.

This clone was detected a few times. The rearrangement uses TRBV13 and TRBJ1-1, with D perhaps TRBD1 (5 bases). The ends were cut back, 8 bases at V and 6 bases at J, with 16 bases in the middle. Germline V gene lookup returns CDR1 PRHDT and CDR2 FYEKMQ (reference sequence). The CDR3 runs to 13 residues. The CDR3 region is CASDLRGVAEAFF. The CDR3 coding sequence is TGTGCCAGCGACCTCCGGGGGGTAGCTGAAGCTTTCTTT.

This sequence joins TRBV15 and TRBJ1-6; D is possibly TRBD1 (6 bases). Per the germline V gene, CDR1 is LNHNV and CDR2 is YYDKDF (reference sequence). The CDR3 length is 17 residues. Trimming removed 3 bases at V and 1 base at J, with 13 bases between. The CDR3 coding sequence is TGTGCCACCAGCAGGAACAGGGTAGTGTCCTATAATTCACCCCTCCACTTT. It translates to CATSRNRVVSYNSPLHF.

The rearrangement uses TRBV2 and TRBJ2-1; TRBD2 agrees at 10 bases. The germline CDR1 and CDR2 sequences are SNHLY and FYNNEI. J gave up 4 bases and V 5 bases, and 5 bases lay outside the gene matches. The CDR3 consists of 15 residues. CDR3 bases: TGTGCCAGCAGTAAAAGGACTAGCGGTTACAATGAGCAGTTCTTC. Translation: CASSKRTSGYNEQFF.

V gene TRBV5-6 combines with J gene TRBJ1-4; TRBD1 matches at 9 bases. Germline trimming cut 2 bases from V and 13 bases from J; bases unmatched to any gene: 12. Germline CDR1 SGHDT, CDR2 YYEEEE. This CDR3 spans 15 amino acids. The CDR3 bases are TGTGCCAGCAGCTTCGGACAGGGGCCCGAGGGGAGACTGTTTTTT. Amino acid sequence: CASSFGQGPEGRLFF.

The table lists this clone with a few counts. V is TRBV19 and J is TRBJ1-1, with 8 bases matching TRBD1. Germline CDR1 is LNHDA and CDR2 is SQIVND (reference sequence). Unmatched junction bases numbered 8, after V lost 5 bases and J lost 3 bases. CDR3 size: 15 residues. CDR3: CASSLQNRGDTEAFF. The CDR3 coding sequence is TGTGCCAGTAGTCTCCAAAACAGGGGGGACACTGAAGCTTTCTTT.

In DNA form, the CDR3 reads TGTGCCAGCAGCTTTGGAGTATACTCCTACAATGAGCAGTTCTTC. Translated, it gives CASSFGVYSYNEQFF. The chain has TRBV5-4 and TRBJ2-1; D remains ambiguous. The V gene's germline CDR1 is SGHNT and CDR2 YYREEE (reference sequence). Trimming removed 2 bases from V and 0 bases from J, with 9 bases in between. The CDR3 runs 15 residues.

This chain links TRBV6-5 with TRBJ1-1, with a possible D match to TRBD1 (6 bases). Germline V CDR1 and CDR2: MNHEY, SVGAGI. The CDR3 is 16 amino acids. Trimming left V 2 bases short and J 0 bases short, with 13 bases between. CDR3 in DNA: TGTGCCAGCAGTTACGGGGGCGGCAGCTTGAACACTGAAGCTTTCTTT. This encodes CASSYGGGSLNTEAFF.

This clone was seen a handful of times. CDR3 in DNA: TGTGCCAGCAGCGCTATGGTCCATGAGCAGTTCTTC. Its translation: CASSAMVHEQFF. The rearrangement uses TRBV7-8 and TRBJ2-1; the D is unclear. Germline lookup yields CDR1 SGHVS and CDR2 FQNEAQ. The CDR3 contains 12 residues. V was trimmed by 5 bases and J by 8 bases, leaving 10 bases between them.

The chain has TRBV6-6 and TRBJ1-1; 7 positions agree with TRBD1. With 0 bases clipped from V and 4 bases from J, the junction kept 5 bases outside the gene matches. CDR3 size: 15 residues. CDR1 is MNHNY, CDR2 SVGAGI, per germline (reference sequence). CDR3 residues: CASSYSGQIPTEAFF. The CDR3 DNA is TGTGCCAGCAGTTACTCGGGACAGATACCCACTGAAGCTTTCTTT.